The 24 T cell receptor beta chains below were found in one sample sequenced in a study of T-cell memory formation after mild COVID-19. One entry per CDR3 protein results from TCRdb running MiXCR on the 5' RACE reads. In the table there are around 450,000 distinct CDR3 sequences, around 24% of which are singletons. What was sequenced was PBMCs or a T cell subset sorted from them (not recorded which). The origin of the receptors is an adult woman who had mild COVID-19 (a few samples of this study predate the infection). Cell type and time point are not known.

The chain joins TRBV24-1 to TRBJ1-4; D is ambiguous. Germline CDR1 is KGHDR and CDR2 is SFDVKD. The CDR3 sequence is 12 residues long. V lost 3 bases and J lost 4, with 2 bases in between. The CDR3 is CATSDLNEKLFF. The CDR3, as DNA: TGTGCCACCAGTGATCTTAATGAAAAACTGTTTTTT.

This clonotype was found a few times. V gene TRBV18 combines with J gene TRBJ1-2; 9 nucleotides match TRBD1. Germline values: CDR1 KGHSH, CDR2 LQKENI. The J segment lost 8 bases and the V segment lost 4 bases, leaving 8 bases of the junction unmatched. This CDR3 is 14 amino acids long. In nucleotides, the CDR3 is TGTGCCAGCTCACAGGACAGGGGTATGGGAGGCTACACCTTC. As protein: CASSQDRGMGGYTF.

At least ten counts were recorded for this clonotype. This chain uses TRBV7-3 with TRBJ1-4; weak D call: TRBD1 (6 bases). The CDR3 is made up of 13 amino acids. Trimming took 2 bases from V and 8 from J, leaving 9 bases between them. Germline V CDR1 and CDR2: SGHTA, FQGTGA. The CDR3 DNA is TGTGCCAGCAGCTTAGGGGGCGGGGAAAAACTGTTTTTT. Protein sequence: CASSLGGGEKLFF. The entire variable domain, with the rest obtained from reference TRBV7-3 and TRBJ1-4, is as follows: GAGVSQTPSNKVTEKGKYVELRCDPISGHTALYWYRQSLGQGPEFLIYFQGTGAADDSGLPNDRFFAVRPEGSVSTLKIQRTERGDSAVYLCASSLGGGEKLFFGSGTQLSVL.

As for this clonotype: This may arise from a read error, as a much more abundant clone is one base away. The chain employs TRBV9 and TRBJ2-6, with D unclear. V was trimmed by 3 bases and J by 3 bases, leaving 1 base between them. This CDR3 spans 12 amino acids. Germline V gene lookup returns CDR1 SGDLS and CDR2 YYNGEE. This chain's CDR3 is CASSDGANVLTF. CDR3 coding DNA: TGTGCCAGCAGCGATGGGGCCAACGTCCTGACTTTC.

This sequence joins TRBV12-3 or TRBV12-4 and TRBJ1-6, with 9 bases identical to TRBD1. V lost 6 bases to trimming and J lost 10 bases; unmatched junction nucleotides: 7. This CDR3 comprises 14 residues. The CDR3 loop is CASSLTGGQSPLHF. CDR3 nucleotides: TGTGCCAGCAGCCTGACAGGGGGACAATCACCCCTCCACTTT.

The chain has TRBV13 and TRBJ2-4; the match to TRBD1 covers 10 bases. The ends lost 5 bases at V and 2 bases at J; junction bases unmatched: 3. This CDR3 contains 15 residues. Germline-derived CDR1 and CDR2 are PRHDT and FYEKMQ (reference sequence). For the CDR3, the DNA is TGTGCCAGCAGCCTGGACAGGGGGACCAAAAACATTCAGTACTTC. Amino acid sequence: CASSLDRGTKNIQYF.

The chain has TRBV2 and TRBJ2-2, with a tentative D call TRBD2 (6 bases). This CDR3 spans 15 amino acids. The germline CDR1 and CDR2 sequences are SNHLY and FYNNEI. Trimming took off 3 bases at V and 5 bases at J, with 13 bases between the two ends. For the CDR3, the DNA is TGTGCCAGCAGTGATATGGGGGGACGGACCGGGGAGCTGTTTTTT. It encodes CASSDMGGRTGELFF.

This clonotype has a handful of counts. The chain combines TRBV6-2 or TRBV6-3 with TRBJ2-2; 7 positions agree with TRBD2. The CDR3 length is 15 residues. With 3 bases clipped from V and 5 bases from J, the junction kept 6 bases outside the gene matches. Germline loops: CDR1 MNHEY, CDR2 SVGEGT. The CDR3 bases are TGTGCCAGCAGTTATACGGGAGGAGTGACCGGGGAGCTGTTTTTT. Residues: CASSYTGGVTGELFF.

The genes are TRBV15 and TRBJ2-7, with 8 bases aligning to TRBD1. The V and J ends lost 1 base and 5 bases, in that order; junction bases with no gene match: 16. This CDR3 region has 18 residues. Germline V gives CDR1 LNHNV, CDR2 YYDKDF (reference sequence). In DNA form, the CDR3 reads TGTGCCACCAGCAGAGGCCCGGACAGGGAATACCGTGGGGACGAGCAGTACTTC. Translation gives CATSRGPDREYRGDEQYF.

This clonotype has just a few counts. The genes are TRBV29-1 and TRBJ1-6, with no clear D. Trimming took off 3 bases at V and 10 bases at J, with 16 bases between the two ends. The CDR3 has 14 residues. CDR1 is SQVTM, CDR2 ANQGSEA, per germline. The CDR3 sequence is CSVDADGLGSPLHF. The CDR3 DNA is TGCAGCGTTGACGCCGACGGGTTAGGCTCACCCCTCCACTTT.

V gene TRBV12-3 or TRBV12-4 combines with J gene TRBJ2-5; TRBD1 aligns across 7 bases. V gave up 5 bases and J gave up 0 bases; unmatched junction bases: 9. The CDR3 consists of 16 residues. The CDR3 loop reads CASSATEGADQETQYF. In nucleotides, the CDR3 is TGTGCCAGCAGTGCCACCGAGGGGGCGGACCAAGAGACCCAGTACTTC.

This clonotype has a count of ten or more. The chain carries TRBV12-3 or TRBV12-4 and TRBJ1-2; D is perhaps TRBD1 (5 bases). V was pared by 8 bases and J by 2 bases, with 21 bases between. CDR3 length: 16 residues. The CDR3 sequence: CASGNSGRTKNYGYTF. CDR3 DNA: TGTGCCAGCGGGAATTCGGGGCGGACGAAAAACTATGGCTACACCTTC.

J is TRBJ1-6 and V is TRBV10-3; TRBD1 agrees at 8 bases. V was pared by 6 bases and J by 10 bases, with 8 bases of the junction left unmatched. The CDR3 spans 14 residues. CDR1 is ENHRY and CDR2 is SYGVKD in the germline V gene. The CDR3 here is CAISGTGGRSPLHF. In DNA, the CDR3 is TGTGCCATCAGCGGGACAGGCGGGCGCTCACCCCTCCACTTT.

This clonotype has only a few counts. The V and J genes are TRBV4-2 and TRBJ2-7; possibly TRBD1 for D (7 bases). Germline V gene lookup returns CDR1 LGHNA and CDR2 YNFKEQ. The CDR3 sequence is 17 residues long. Trimming pared 1 base from V and 4 bases from J, leaving 20 bases between. CDR3 nucleotide sequence: TGTGCCAGCAGCCAAGGGAGGGGGACAGCTTTGGATTACGAGCAGTACTTC. Protein product: CASSQGRGTALDYEQYF.

This clonotype showed up just a few times. J is TRBJ2-1 and V is TRBV24-1, with D perhaps matching TRBD1 (6 bases). Trimming pared 5 bases from V and 4 bases from J, leaving 14 bases between. This CDR3 comprises 15 residues. Looked up from germline, CDR1 is KGHDR and CDR2 is SFDVKD. The CDR3 protein is CATSATGQTYNEQFF. For the CDR3, the DNA is TGTGCCACCAGTGCCACCGGACAGACTTACAATGAGCAGTTCTTC.

The genes are TRBV12-3 or TRBV12-4 and TRBJ2-3, with a possible D match to TRBD1 (6 bases). Deletions cut 3 bases from V and 4 bases from J, with 14 bases between. The CDR3 totals 15 residues. CDR3 sequence reads: CASSFGTRRPDTQYF. CDR3 sequence (DNA): TGTGCCAGCAGTTTCGGGACAAGAAGGCCAGATACGCAGTATTTT.

This chain uses TRBV18 with TRBJ2-3; 7 bases map to TRBD1. This CDR3 is 17 amino acids long. Trimming removed 3 bases from V and 2 bases from J; junction bases left unmatched: 11. Looked up from germline, CDR1 is KGHSH and CDR2 is LQKENI. CDR3 loop: CASSPARDSLYTDTQYF. The CDR3 DNA reads as TGTGCCAGCTCACCCGCCCGGGACAGCTTATACACAGATACGCAGTATTTT.

The chain recombines TRBV7-2 with TRBJ2-7; TRBD1 aligns across 8 bases. J lost 6 bases, V lost 0 bases, and 7 bases had no gene match. CDR3 length: 15 residues. The germline V gene has CDR1 SGHTA and CDR2 FQGNSA. Written as DNA, the CDR3 is TGTGCCAGCAGCTTAGCCCAGGGGGCTTGGGGCGAGCAGTACTTC. Translation: CASSLAQGAWGEQYF.

This clonotype appeared a few times. The chain links TRBV7-3 to TRBJ2-7; no reliable D call. The germline gives CDR1 SGHTA, CDR2 FQGTGA. This CDR3 has 15 residues. V was cut by 5 bases and J by 0 bases, with 14 bases left in between. DNA of the CDR3: TGTGCCAGCAGCACCACATTCGAGAGCTCCTACGAGCAGTACTTC. This codes for CASSTTFESSYEQYF. The full variable domain, with the rest looked up from reference TRBV7-3 and TRBJ2-7, is GAGVSQTPSNKVTEKGKYVELRCDPISGHTALYWYRQSLGQGPEFLIYFQGTGAADDSGLPNDRFFAVRPEGSVSTLKIQRTERGDSAVYLCASSTTFESSYEQYFGPGTRLTVT.

The rearrangement uses TRBV5-1 and TRBJ1-2, with D unresolved. This CDR3 contains 14 residues. The germline CDR1 and CDR2 sequences are SGHRS and YFSETQ. V lost 0 bases and J lost 6, with 12 bases in between. The CDR3 spells CASSLDPGRNGYTF. In DNA, the CDR3 is TGCGCCAGCAGCTTGGACCCTGGACGGAATGGCTACACCTTC.

This clonotype has only a few counts. This rearrangement joins TRBV4-2 to TRBJ1-4, with D unclear. Germline V CDR1 and CDR2: LGHNA, YNFKEQ. V lost 4 bases and J lost 5, with 14 bases in between. The CDR3 length is 15 residues. DNA of the CDR3: TGTGCCAGCAGCCGTAGCCGGGAGACCAATGAAAAACTGTTTTTT. This encodes CASSRSRETNEKLFF.

CDR3 residues: CSARDRRMGTGELFF. CDR3 coding DNA: TGCAGTGCTAGAGATAGGAGGATGGGGACCGGGGAGCTGTTTTTT. V is TRBV20-1 and J is TRBJ2-2; possibly TRBD2 for D (5 bases). The CDR3 covers 15 residues. Trimming removed 0 bases from V and 5 bases from J, with 13 bases in between. Germline V gene sequence: CDR1 DFQATT, CDR2 SNEGSKA (reference sequence).

The chain employs TRBV25-1 and TRBJ2-3; possible D gene TRBD2, 7 bases. The V gene's germline CDR1 is MGHDK and CDR2 SYGVNS. V was trimmed by 3 bases and J by 3 bases, leaving 19 bases between them. The CDR3 is 17 residues long. DNA for the CDR3: TGTGCCAGCAGTGATGGTGGGGGGAGGGGGAAGACAGATACGCAGTATTTT. Residues: CASSDGGGRGKTDTQYF. Full variable domain (outside the CDR3, taken from reference TRBV25-1 and TRBJ2-3): EADIYQTPRYLVIGTGKKITLECSQTMGHDKMYWYQQDPGMELHLIHYSYGVNSTEKGDLSSESTVSRIRTEHFPLTLESARPSHTSQYLCASSDGGGRGKTDTQYFGPGTRLTVL.

The chain is built from TRBV29-1 and TRBJ1-1, with D maybe TRBD1 (6 bases). The CDR3 is made up of 11 amino acids. V gave up 8 bases and J gave up 5 bases, with 12 bases separating them. Germline CDR1 reads SQVTM; CDR2 reads ANQGSEA. CDR3 amino acids: CSLRTATEAFF. DNA of the CDR3: TGCAGCCTTAGGACAGCGACTGAAGCTTTCTTT.